These T cell receptor beta chains were read from a single sample in a study of cytomegalovirus exposure and HLA in healthy donors. TCRdb's copy holds only in-frame clones and misses some; the assay was immunoSEQ multiplex PCR. The sample records some 150,000 clones, around 82% being singletons. Sequencing was done on a sample of PBMCs. The receptors here all came from a man aged 50 to 60 in good health and CMV-seronegative. The CDR3 runs from the conserved cysteine through the conserved F or W. The D gene is left open where the match is weak. Only some rows state a clone size, as once, few, many or a class for expanded clones.

j_call,d_call,clone_size,v_call,cdr3_aa,cdr3_nt
TRBJ1-2,TRBD1,.,TRBV5-1,CASSLDPQGTAKSYTF,TGCGCCAGCAGCTTGGACCCACAGGGGACTGCTAAGAGCTACACCTTC
TRBJ2-7,TRBD2,.,TRBV5-4,CASSGTRLAGTYEQYF,TGTGCCAGCAGCGGGACCCGACTAGCGGGAACCTACGAGCAGTACTTC
TRBJ1-3,TRBD1,.,TRBV9,CASSFKATGSTGNTIYF,TGTGCCAGCAGCTTTAAGGCGACAGGGTCAACTGGAAACACCATATATTTT
TRBJ2-7,TRBD1,.,TRBV29-1,CSVGGQGALYEQYF,TGCAGCGTTGGGGGACAGGGGGCCCTCTACGAGCAGTACTTC
TRBJ2-7,.,few,TRBV11-1,CASSRGQEREQYF,TGTGCCAGCAGCCGGGGACAAGAGCGGGAGCAGTACTTC
TRBJ1-4,TRBD1,.,TRBV11-2,CASSFRQGFGTNEKLFF,TGTGCCAGCAGCTTCAGACAGGGCTTCGGGACTAATGAAAAACTGTTTTTT
TRBJ1-1,.,.,TRBV27,CVVRVQRNTEAFF,TGTGTCGTACGGGTGCAGAGGAACACTGAAGCTTTCTTT
TRBJ2-5,TRBD2,once,TRBV25-1,CASSESGGETQYF,TGTGCCAGCAGTGAATCCGGGGGGGAGACCCAGTACTTC
TRBJ2-1,.,.,TRBV5-4,CASSLAGQGKDEQFF,TGTGCCAGCAGCTTGGCTGGCCAGGGTAAAGATGAGCAGTTCTTC
TRBJ1-1,.,.,TRBV7-3,CASSSQSDGAEAFF,TGTGCCAGCAGCTCGCAAAGCGACGGGGCTGAAGCTTTCTTT
TRBJ1-1,TRBD1,.,TRBV27,CASSLSGQGASAEAFF,TGTGCCAGCAGTTTAAGTGGCCAGGGGGCTTCGGCTGAAGCTTTCTTT
TRBJ1-1,TRBD1,once,TRBV5-1,CASSRTAGQAHTEAFF,TGCGCCAGCAGCAGAACCGCGGGACAGGCCCACACTGAAGCTTTCTTT
TRBJ2-6,.,.,TRBV30,CAWSAGGTGANVLTF,TGTGCCTGGAGTGCTGGGGGGACTGGGGCCAACGTCCTGACTTTC
TRBJ1-5,TRBD1,.,TRBV27,CASSLSSPDRGPQPQHF,TGTGCCAGCAGTTTATCGTCTCCGGACAGGGGGCCTCAGCCCCAGCATTTT